The present T cell receptor (beta chain) was sequenced within a study of blood T cells in healthy people across ages (dated by TCRdb to the mid-2010s). With regard to the full study: In model experiments, template switching captured roughly one uniquely barcoded TCR beta cDNA molecule for every two T cells. The study measured age-related changes in TCR beta repertoire diversity using deep sequencing normalized with unique cDNA molecular identifiers. To avoid experimental bias, donors of different ages were randomly spread across the sequencing lanes. Using the same blood draw, the study looked at two additional independent replicas of 1 million unique cDNA reads for two donors, one aged 18 to 30 and the other aged 80 or older. Four age groups were formed from the donors: young (average about 15 years), middle-aged (less than 40), aged (roughly 59) and long-lived (about 75).

Systemically healthy Caucasian individuals from Russia, 39 in total and aged about 6 to 100 years, were included as donors. Approximately 9.3 milliliters of peripheral blood were collected from each donor into EDTA-treated Vacutainer tubes. PBMCs were isolated by Ficoll-Paque density-gradient centrifugation, with at least 6 million obtained per sample. Trizol reagent was used to extract total RNA from PBMCs, with at least 5 micrograms per sample. The percentages of naive CD45RAhigh/CD27high T cells were determined by flow cytometry on a PBMC aliquot from every donor. Library preparation used 5' RACE. The sequencer listed for this sample is Illumina HiSeq 2500. A second roughly 7 to 12 cycle PCR used a sample-barcoded 5' primer and a J-beta primer mix. A unique molecular identifier was introduced onto each TCR beta cDNA molecule by a template-switch 5' adaptor carrying 12 random nucleotides. At least 2.5 million CDR3-containing paired-end reads were obtained from each sample. The Mint cDNA synthesis kit, primed by a TRBC-specific oligonucleotide, was used to synthesize first-strand cDNA from all RNA. Following uracil-DNA glycosylase treatment, all cDNA underwent a first 18-cycle PCR with the universal primers M1SS and BC2_uni_R. Per the source publication's procedure: Each sample was normalized by randomly selecting 1 million high-quality reads, each carrying a distinct molecular identifier. Instead of being binned into consensus sequences, reads that shared molecular identifiers were thrown out. MiTCR, with a Q25 quality threshold and the strictest error-elimination algorithm, was used for CDR3 identification, clonotype clustering and error correction. A nonparametric unseen species model using Euler transformation provided a lower-bound estimate of total TCR beta diversity. TCRdb handled the public reads itself, with Q25 trimming in fastp and clone calling in MiXCR, and kept productive beta chains. Each record represents a unique CDR3 protein, reported with the most common genes and DNA among its rows. For this entry, the V and J calls and clone size follow TCRdb and not the study's own pipeline. Here the sample has some 690,000 distinct CDR3 sequences; over 20% occur a single time. Less than 25% of the sample is in the top ten clones.

From the cysteine up to the phenylalanine, the CDR3 has a length of 17 residues. CDR3 DNA is the only sequence kept; it has 51 bases, read in frame from the first base. Trimming leaves V shorter by 5 bases and J shorter by 3 bases, with the junction holding 12 bases beyond the gene matches. CDR1 MNHNS and CDR2 SASEGT were looked up in the germline V gene. What the study reported, not specific to this receptor: There was a strong correlation between observed TCR beta diversity and the percentage of naive T cells measured by flow cytometry. Estimates of total diversity based on one million sequenced T cells were considered lower bounds and underestimates. The long-lived group showed more naive CD4+ T cells, fewer expanded clones and increased TCR diversity than the aged group, suggesting age selection. Observed TCR beta diversity per million T cells fell roughly linearly with age, and a significant reduction was already apparent by age about 43. Because the CMV infection status of the donors was unknown, age-related changes in expanded clonotypes may potentially have been confounded. Bulk unsorted PBMC profiling prevented conclusive comparison of naive and antigen-experienced compartments.

As to this clonotype: It has no known antigen specificity. No base-level quality is on record; no much larger clone is a single base apart.

The V and J genes are TRBV6-1 and TRBJ2-3; the central 9 bases match TRBD1. The sequenced material came from blood. This TCR derives from a man aged 65-85 years in good health. The CDR3 region has the sequence CASSSKRPGQGTDTQYF. The nucleotides read TGTGCCAGCAGTTCGAAGCGACCGGGACAGGGTACAGATACGCAGTATTTT.